Shown below are 16 T cell receptor beta chains from a single sample sequenced in a study of blood T cell repertoires in COVID-19. Profiled with immunoSEQ multiplex PCR; TCRdb holds only in-frame clones, not every one. The sample has under 250,000 clones; 92% are singletons. The sample taken for sequencing was peripheral blood. The source is a man aged 60-69 years with COVID-19, enrolled during active disease.

The chain links TRBV14 to TRBJ1-4; tentative D call: TRBD1 (6 bases). CDR3 length equals 16 residues. Germline V gene data show CDR1 as SGHDN and CDR2 as FVKESK. Trimming stripped 0 bases from V and 4 bases from J, with 12 bases between. The DNA for the CDR3 is TGTGCCAGCAGCCAAGATCAAGGGGGAAGTAATGAAAAACTGTTTTTT. This encodes CASSQDQGGSNEKLFF. Full variable domain (missing parts from reference TRBV14 and TRBJ1-4): EAGVTQFPSHSVIEKGQTVTLRCDPISGHDNLYWYRRVMGKEIKFLLHFVKESKQDESGMPNNRFLAERTGGTYSTLKVQPAELEDSGVYFCASSQDQGGSNEKLFFGSGTQLSVL.

In this sample, this clone turned up a few times. The chain employs TRBV28 and TRBJ2-2, with a weak D call TRBD1 (6 bases). Germline values: CDR1 MDHEN, CDR2 SYDVKM. The CDR3 sequence is 18 residues long. V lost 6 bases and J 4 bases, leaving 24 bases between the germline ends. The CDR3: CASSVQGSRLGGTGELFF. CDR3 in DNA: TGTGCCAGCAGCGTACAGGGAAGTAGGTTGGGTGGCACCGGGGAGCTGTTTTTT.

The gene calls are TRBV2 and TRBJ2-7, with unresolved D. The germline V and J ends were trimmed by 10 bases and 6 bases, with 13 bases remaining between them. There are 11 residues in the CDR3. Germline values: CDR1 SNHLY, CDR2 FYNNEI. This CDR3 is CANHDISEQYF. The CDR3 DNA reads TGTGCCAATCACGACATCAGCGAGCAGTACTTC. The full variable domain, with the rest looked up from reference TRBV2 and TRBJ2-7, is EPEVTQTPSHQVTQMGQEVILRCVPISNHLYFYWYRQILGQKVEFLVSFYNNEISEKSEIFDDQFSVERPDGSNFTLKIRSTKLEDSAMYFCANHDISEQYFGPGTRLTVT.

The chain couples TRBV21-1 to TRBJ2-6; the table names TRBD1, a call not compared with the DNA. TRBV21-1 is deemed a pseudogene. The CDR3 extends over 18 amino acids. DNA of the CDR3: TGTGCCAGCAGCAAGGGCAGGACAGGGGGCTCTGGGGCCAACGTCCTGACTTTC. Protein product: CASSKGRTGGSGANVLTF.

V and J are TRBV20-1 and TRBJ1-5; the match to TRBD1 covers 10 bases. CDR3 length equals 15 residues. Looked up from germline, CDR1 is DFQATT and CDR2 is SNEGSKA (reference sequence). J gave up 4 bases and V 6 bases, and 9 bases lay outside the gene matches. The DNA of the CDR3 is TGCAGTGCAAGTGGAGGACAGGGGGGGAATCAGCCCCAGCATTTT. It encodes CSASGGQGGNQPQHF.

The rearrangement joins TRBV24-1 to TRBJ2-7; 9 positions match TRBD1. Trimming at V came to 5 bases and at J to 6 bases, leaving 4 bases not matched to a gene. The CDR3 is 13 amino acids. Germline CDR1 is KGHDR and CDR2 is SFDVKD. The CDR3: CATSAGQGGEQYF. The CDR3 nucleotides read TGTGCCACCAGTGCGGGACAGGGCGGCGAGCAGTACTTC.

This chain connects TRBV5-8 to TRBJ1-4, with 9 bases matching TRBD1. Germline CDR1 reads SGHTS; CDR2 reads YDEGEE. Losses at the gene ends were 5 bases for V and 2 bases for J; bases not matched to a gene: 10. The CDR3 spans 17 residues. CDR3: CASSWTGAVGTNEKLFF. The DNA of the CDR3 is TGTGCCAGCAGTTGGACAGGGGCGGTTGGTACTAATGAAAAACTGTTTTTT.

This chain connects TRBV28 to TRBJ1-3; TRBD1 matches at 7 bases. This CDR3 spans 12 amino acids. The germline V gene encodes CDR1 MDHEN and CDR2 SYDVKM. V lost 1 base, J lost 10 bases, and 1 base stayed unmatched. The DNA for the CDR3 is TGTGCCAGCAGTTTATCACAGGGGACCATATATTTT. Translating gives CASSLSQGTIYF. The full variable domain, its missing parts supplied by reference TRBV28 and TRBJ1-3, is DVKVTQSSRYLVKRTGEKVFLECVQDMDHENMFWYRQDPGLGLRLIYFSYDVKMKEKGDIPEGYSVSREKKERFSLILESASTNQTSMYLCASSLSQGTIYFGEGSWLTVV.

The chain's CDR3 is CASSSGGESYEQYF. The CDR3 DNA is TGTGCCAGCAGTAGCGGGGGGGAATCCTACGAGCAGTACTTC. The V call is TRBV6-5, the J call TRBJ2-7; 10 bases are a match to TRBD2. Germline-derived CDR1 and CDR2 are MNHEY and SVGAGI. CDR3 length equals 14 residues. The V and J ends lost 5 bases and 1 base, in that order; junction bases with no gene match: 2.

The chain couples TRBV9 to TRBJ2-3, with 9 bases lining up with TRBD2. Germline lookup yields CDR1 SGDLS and CDR2 YYNGEE. This CDR3 region has 20 residues. The V gene end was trimmed by 2 bases and the J gene end by 0 bases; junction bases not matched to a gene: 16. The CDR3 sequence is CASSVEIDGGRALSTDTQYF. CDR3 coding DNA: TGTGCCAGCAGCGTGGAGATTGATGGCGGGAGGGCCTTGAGCACAGATACGCAGTATTTT.

V and J are TRBV19 and TRBJ2-7; maybe TRBD1 (5 bases). The length of the CDR3 is 12 residues. Per the germline V gene, CDR1 is LNHDA and CDR2 is SQIVND (reference sequence). Trimming removed 6 bases from V and 2 bases from J, with 8 bases in between. The CDR3 DNA sequence: TGTGCCAGTAGCGCAGGGACCTACGAGCAGTACTTC. Its protein product is CASSAGTYEQYF. The variable domain in full, with the rest retrieved from reference TRBV19 and TRBJ2-7, is DGGITQSPKYLFRKEGQNVTLSCEQNLNHDAMYWYRQDPGQGLRLIYYSQIVNDFQKGDIAEGYSVSREKKESFPLTVTSAQKNPTAFYLCASSAGTYEQYFGPGTRLTVT.

The V and J genes are TRBV19 and TRBJ2-1; TRBD1 is a possible D gene (6 bases). Germline lookup yields CDR1 LNHDA and CDR2 SQIVND (reference sequence). V lost 7 bases, J lost 4 bases, and 17 bases lay in between. The CDR3 is 15 amino acids. The CDR3 nucleotides are TGTGCCAGTAACCCAAACAGGGACCTTTACAATGAGCAGTTCTTC. Its translation is CASNPNRDLYNEQFF.

The rearrangement joins TRBV3-1 (or the pseudogene TRBV3-2) to TRBJ2-3, with TRBD2 matching 12 bases. In germline, CDR1 is LGHDT, CDR2 YNNKEL (reference sequence). CDR3 length: 16 residues. With 5 bases clipped from V and 1 base from J, the junction kept 4 bases outside the gene matches. Here the CDR3 DNA reads TGTGCCAGCAGCACCCGGACTAGCGGGGGCACAGATACGCAGTATTTT. The encoded protein is CASSTRTSGGTDTQYF.

V is TRBV29-1 and J is TRBJ2-1; the D gene is possibly TRBD1 (6 bases). V was pared by 4 bases and J by 8 bases, with 9 bases between. There are 11 residues in the CDR3. Germline CDR1 is SQVTM and CDR2 is ANQGSEA. CDR3 in DNA: TGCAGCGTTGGACAGGCTCATGAGCAGTTCTTC. It is translated as CSVGQAHEQFF.

V and J are TRBV5-1 and TRBJ1-1; 8 nucleotides match TRBD1. The V segment lost 0 bases and the J segment 4 bases; nucleotides outside the gene matches: 2. The CDR3 runs to 14 residues. The germline gives CDR1 SGHRS, CDR2 YFSETQ. The CDR3 DNA reads as TGCGCCAGCAGCTTGGGGGACAGGATCACTGAAGCTTTCTTT. Its protein product is CASSLGDRITEAFF.

In its sample, this clone was seen once. This rearrangement joins TRBV3-1 (or the pseudogene TRBV3-2) to TRBJ1-2; a weak D match, TRBD1 (6 bases). Trimming removed 5 bases from V and 3 bases from J, with 13 bases in between. CDR3 length: 14 amino acids. CDR1 LGHDT and CDR2 YNNKEL come from the germline V gene (reference sequence). This CDR3 reads CASSGRGGYYGYTF. CDR3 nucleotides: TGTGCCAGCAGCGGTAGAGGGGGATACTATGGCTACACCTTC.